Each of the 23 T cell receptor beta chains below was sequenced from the same sample in a study of pediatric ulcerative colitis. Profiling relied on immunoSEQ multiplex PCR, and the TCRdb table lists in-frame clones only, not all of them. The sample lists about 20,000 clones; less than 85% were seen once. One to two pinch biopsies were taken from the rectum during colonoscopy. The specimen was gut tissue. Source of these receptors: a boy aged 5-17 years with moderate ulcerative colitis.

The CDR3: CASTGTDPRTGFVNYGYTF. The CDR3 DNA follows: TGTGCCAGCACCGGGACAGATCCTCGAACCGGCTTTGTAAACTATGGCTACACCTTC. The chain carries TRBV28 and TRBJ1-2; 7 nucleotides line up with TRBD1. The germline V gene encodes CDR1 MDHEN and CDR2 SYDVKM. The CDR3 spans 19 residues. V lost 7 bases and J lost 2; bases outside the gene matches: 22.

As concerns this clone: One end of the junction fails to match germline, which may point to a read error. The CDR3 is CASSLWASWSPLHF. CDR3 bases: TGTGCCAGCAGCTTGTGGGCCTCTTGGTCACCCCTCCACTTT. V usage is TRBV5-1 and J usage is TRBJ1-6; D not resolved. CDR1 is SGHRS and CDR2 is YFSETQ in the germline V gene. This CDR3 spans 14 amino acids.

This clone was observed a handful of times. The DNA for the CDR3 is TGTGCCAGCAGTTTAGCGGGAGGGCCTAATGAGCAGTTCTTC. Its protein product is CASSLAGGPNEQFF. The V call is TRBV27, the J call TRBJ2-1; 9 nucleotides align to TRBD2. Germline CDR1 and CDR2: MNHEY and SMNVEV (reference sequence). With 2 bases clipped from V and 7 bases from J, the junction kept 3 bases outside the gene matches. The CDR3 extends over 14 amino acids.

The gene calls are TRBV4-1 and TRBJ1-2; no clear D gene. From germline, CDR1 is MGHRA and CDR2 YSYEKL. The length of the CDR3 is 19 residues. Trimming stripped 1 base from V and 3 bases from J, with 24 bases between. The CDR3 region is CASSQVPGFTQREHYGYTF. In nucleotides, the CDR3 is TGCGCCAGCAGCCAAGTTCCGGGGTTTACACAACGGGAGCACTATGGCTACACCTTC.

Points on this clone: A junction boundary mismatches the germline segment, possibly from a read error. The chain couples TRBV7-2 to TRBJ1-1; D remains unclear. The CDR3 has 11 residues. Germline V gene data show CDR1 as SGHTA and CDR2 as FQGNSA. CDR3 region: CASSLTGLPRF. The CDR3 DNA sequence: TGTGCCAGCAGCCTCACCGGGCTCCCCCGGTTT. The whole variable domain, remainder taken from reference TRBV7-2 and TRBJ1-1, is GAGVSQSPSNKVTEKGKDVELRCDPISGHTALYWYRQSLGQGLEFLIYFQGNSAPDKSGLPSDRFSAERTGGSVSTLTIQRTQQEDSAVYLCASSLTGLPRFGQGTRLTVV.

This chain connects TRBV6-5 to TRBJ2-7; 8 positions match TRBD1. Germline loops: CDR1 MNHEY, CDR2 SVGAGI. The CDR3 length is 14 residues. J gave up 9 bases and V 7 bases, and 14 bases lay outside the gene matches. CDR3 residues: CASNRDRPVEGQYF. Written as DNA, the CDR3 is TGTGCCAGCAACCGGGACAGGCCGGTAGAGGGGCAGTACTTC.

In its sample, this clone was seen once. V gene TRBV2 combines with J gene TRBJ2-5; the match to TRBD1 covers 11 bases. J was trimmed by 2 bases and V by 1 base; bases with no gene match: 6. The CDR3 consists of 17 residues. In germline, CDR1 is SNHLY, CDR2 FYNNEI. The CDR3 region is CASSEGTGGRRQETQYF. DNA of the CDR3: TGTGCCAGCAGTGAAGGGACAGGGGGCCGTCGTCAAGAGACCCAGTACTTC.

The rearrangement uses TRBV5-6 and TRBJ2-5; D is possibly TRBD2 (5 bases). V was pared by 4 bases and J by 0 bases, with 22 bases between. CDR1 is SGHDT and CDR2 is YYEEEE in the germline V gene. This CDR3 has 18 residues. The CDR3 spells CASSPGVWVGDYQETQYF. CDR3 DNA: TGTGCCAGCAGCCCCGGGGTCTGGGTCGGGGATTACCAAGAGACCCAGTACTTC.

The genes are TRBV5-1 and TRBJ2-5; 8 nucleotides align to TRBD1. This CDR3 comprises 13 residues. CDR1 and CDR2 (germline): SGHRS, YFSETQ. Trimming cost V 5 bases and J 5 bases; bases outside gene matches: 5. Written as DNA, the CDR3 is TGCGCCAGCAGTCCAGGGGGCGAGGAGACCCAGTACTTC. Amino acid sequence: CASSPGGEETQYF.

This clone was seen more than once but under ten times. The chain employs TRBV7-9 and TRBJ1-1; D is undetermined. CDR1 and CDR2 from the germline V gene are SEHNR and FQNEAQ (reference sequence). The V gene lost 2 bases and the J gene lost 0 bases, with 10 bases spanning the gap. The CDR3 extends over 15 amino acids. CDR3 in DNA: TGTGCCAGCAGCTTACGGGAGCCAATGAACACTGAAGCTTTCTTT. As protein: CASSLREPMNTEAFF.

The chain links TRBV2 to TRBJ1-5, with D perhaps TRBD1 (5 bases). This CDR3 has 16 amino acids. Germline V lookup: CDR1 SNHLY, CDR2 FYNNEI. The V end lost 0 bases, the J end lost 7 bases, and 16 bases lay between the germline ends. The CDR3: CASSEAWARVKQPQHF. DNA for the CDR3: TGTGCCAGCAGTGAAGCATGGGCCAGGGTCAAGCAGCCCCAGCATTTT.

There are a few counts of this clone. The chain joins TRBV5-6 to TRBJ1-1, with TRBD1 identical over 8 bases. The CDR3 totals 15 residues. The germline gives CDR1 SGHDT, CDR2 YYEEEE. V dropped 0 bases and J dropped 5; count of bases not matched to a gene: 6. In DNA form, the CDR3 reads TGTGCCAGCAGCTTGGGGACAGGGATGTTTACTGAAGCTTTCTTT. It translates to CASSLGTGMFTEAFF.

The V gene is TRBV10-2, the J gene TRBJ2-1, with a tentative D call TRBD2 (6 bases). CDR1 is WSHSY, CDR2 SAAADI, per germline. Between the trimmed V and J ends, which lost 7 bases and 6 bases, there was a span of 13 bases. This CDR3 comprises 13 residues. CDR3 nucleotide sequence: TGCGCCAGCAAGGACGGGAGTGGCAATGAGCAGTTCTTC. It translates to CASKDGSGNEQFF.

This clone was seen a handful of times. This chain links TRBV7-6 with TRBJ2-7; the D call may be TRBD1 or TRBD2 (5 bases each). CDR1 SGHVS and CDR2 FNYEAQ come from the germline V gene. The CDR3 length is 14 residues. Trimming stripped 1 base from V and 3 bases from J, with 10 bases between. CDR3 coding DNA: TGTGCCAGCAGCTTAGGCGCAGGGAGCTACGAGCAGTACTTC. This translates into CASSLGAGSYEQYF.

V gene TRBV7-3 combines with J gene TRBJ1-5; D gene uncertain. This CDR3 has 14 residues. V was shortened by 5 bases and J by 2 bases, with 10 bases between the two germline ends. Germline values: CDR1 SGHTA, CDR2 FQGTGA. DNA of the CDR3: TGTGCCAGCAGCCGAGACGGAGGCAATCAGCCCCAGCATTTT. This encodes CASSRDGGNQPQHF.

The rearrangement joins TRBV29-1 to TRBJ1-2, with D possibly TRBD1 on 5 matching bases. Trimming took 3 bases from V and 8 from J, leaving 19 bases between them. This CDR3 contains 14 residues. The V gene's germline CDR1 is SQVTM and CDR2 ANQGSEA. The CDR3 region is CSVETGARRKGYTF. The CDR3, as DNA: TGCAGCGTTGAGACCGGGGCGAGGAGAAAAGGCTACACCTTC. Full variable domain (remainder filled in from reference TRBV29-1 and TRBJ1-2): SAVISQKPSRDICQRGTSLTIQCQVDSQVTMMFWYRQQPGQSLTLIATANQGSEATYESGFVIDKFPISRPNLTFSTLTVSNMSPEDSSIYLCSVETGARRKGYTFGSGTRLTVV.

This chain uses TRBV11-2 with TRBJ1-4; no reliable D call. The V and J ends lost 0 bases and 1 base respectively, with 0 bases between them. CDR1 and CDR2 from the germline V gene are SGHAT and FQNNGV. This CDR3 has 13 residues. The CDR3 DNA is TGTGCCAGCAGCTTAGAAACTAATGAAAAACTGTTTTTT. It encodes CASSLETNEKLFF. Based on the CDR3 plus reference TRBV11-2 and TRBJ1-4, the full variable domain is EAGVAQSPRYKIIEKRQSVAFWCNPISGHATLYWYQQILGQGPKLLIQFQNNGVVDDSQLPKDRFSAERLKGVDSTLKIQPAKLEDSAVYLCASSLETNEKLFFGSGTQLSVL.

The CDR3, as DNA: TGCAGTGCTCGACAGGGAAGAGAGCAGTTCTTC. Translation: CSARQGREQFF. V gene TRBV20-1 combines with J gene TRBJ2-1; TRBD1 matches at 7 bases. V was pared by 5 bases and J by 10 bases, with 5 bases of the junction left unmatched. The CDR3 loop spans 11 amino acids. Per germline, CDR1 DFQATT and CDR2 SNEGSKA (reference sequence).

The chain employs TRBV5-1 and TRBJ1-3, with D unclear. Germline CDR1 reads SGHRS; CDR2 reads YFSETQ. Trimming removed 7 bases from V and 5 bases from J, with 16 bases in between. CDR3 length: 14 amino acids. CDR3 protein: CASSREEGRNTIYF. The CDR3 bases are TGCGCCAGCTCACGGGAGGAGGGCAGAAACACCATATATTTT. Using reference TRBV5-1 and TRBJ1-3 for the parts outside the CDR3, the full variable domain is KAGVTQTPRYLIKTRGQQVTLSCSPISGHRSVSWYQQTPGQGLQFLFEYFSETQRNKGNFPGRFSGRQFSNSRSEMNVSTLELGDSALYLCASSREEGRNTIYFGEGSWLTVV.

J is TRBJ2-5 and V is TRBV7-2; D gene ambiguous. V was shortened by 5 bases and J by 2 bases, with 12 bases between the two germline ends. Per germline, CDR1 SGHTA and CDR2 FQGNSA. CDR3 length: 14 residues. CDR3 coding DNA: TGTGCCAGCAGCCCCACCGGGTCACAAGAGACCCAGTACTTC. This sequence encodes CASSPTGSQETQYF.

V and J are TRBV5-4 and TRBJ2-1; TRBD2 matches 9 bases. Looked up from germline, CDR1 is SGHNT and CDR2 is YYREEE (reference sequence). Losses at the gene ends were 4 bases for V and 5 bases for J; bases not matched to a gene: 4. This CDR3 has 14 residues. CDR3 nucleotides: TGTGCCAGCAGCCCGGGACTAGCAAACAATGAGCAGTTCTTC. As protein: CASSPGLANNEQFF. The full variable domain, with the rest looked up from reference TRBV5-4 and TRBJ2-1, is ETGVTQSPTHLIKTRGQQVTLRCSSQSGHNTVSWYQQALGQGPQFIFQYYREEENGRGNFPPRFSGLQFPNYSSELNVNALELDDSALYLCASSPGLANNEQFFGPGTRLTVL.

V and J are TRBV9 and TRBJ2-3; D is possibly TRBD2 (7 bases). Deletions cut 3 bases from V and 0 bases from J, with 14 bases between. Germline CDR1 and CDR2: SGDLS and YYNGEE. The CDR3 contains 16 residues. The CDR3 is CASSGTGGGSTDTQYF. CDR3 DNA sequence: TGTGCCAGCAGCGGGACGGGGGGCGGTAGCACAGATACGCAGTATTTT.

The rearrangement joins TRBV25-1 to TRBJ2-3, with D possibly being TRBD1 (6 bases). The germline V gene encodes CDR1 MGHDK and CDR2 SYGVNS. The CDR3 loop spans 17 amino acids. Between the trimmed V and J ends, which lost 0 bases and 4 bases, there was a span of 17 bases. The CDR3 sequence is CASSEYERTEGADTQYF. The CDR3 DNA reads TGTGCCAGCAGTGAATATGAGAGGACCGAGGGGGCAGATACGCAGTATTTT.